The source of this T cell receptor beta chain is a study of cytomegalovirus exposure and HLA in healthy donors. Primers for the PCR totalled 60 Vbeta and 13 Jbeta. The assay was immunoSEQ multiplex PCR, and TCRdb's table has in-frame clones only and misses some. The sample consists of over 85,000 clones, 6.5% to 8% of them appearing once. This clone was counted a few times. Germline values: CDR1 SGHVS, CDR2 FQNEAQ. With 7 bases removed from V and 0 bases from J, the gap between germline ends came to 15 bases. The CDR3 loop spans 15 amino acids. The chain is built from TRBV7-8 and TRBJ1-1; D is unresolved. The source material was PBMCs. The source of this sequence is a man aged 50-60 years in good health and CMV-seronegative. The CDR3 loop reads CASTSSQILNTEAFF. The DNA for the CDR3 is TGTGCCAGCACATCGTCCCAGATATTGAACACTGAAGCTTTCTTT. Looking up the rest from reference TRBV7-8 and TRBJ1-1 gives the full variable domain: GAGVSQSPRYKVAKRGQDVALRCDPISGHVSLFWYQQALGQGPEFLTYFQNEAQLDKSGLPSDRFFAERPEGSVSTLKIQRTQQEDSAVYLCASTSSQILNTEAFFGQGTRLTVV.